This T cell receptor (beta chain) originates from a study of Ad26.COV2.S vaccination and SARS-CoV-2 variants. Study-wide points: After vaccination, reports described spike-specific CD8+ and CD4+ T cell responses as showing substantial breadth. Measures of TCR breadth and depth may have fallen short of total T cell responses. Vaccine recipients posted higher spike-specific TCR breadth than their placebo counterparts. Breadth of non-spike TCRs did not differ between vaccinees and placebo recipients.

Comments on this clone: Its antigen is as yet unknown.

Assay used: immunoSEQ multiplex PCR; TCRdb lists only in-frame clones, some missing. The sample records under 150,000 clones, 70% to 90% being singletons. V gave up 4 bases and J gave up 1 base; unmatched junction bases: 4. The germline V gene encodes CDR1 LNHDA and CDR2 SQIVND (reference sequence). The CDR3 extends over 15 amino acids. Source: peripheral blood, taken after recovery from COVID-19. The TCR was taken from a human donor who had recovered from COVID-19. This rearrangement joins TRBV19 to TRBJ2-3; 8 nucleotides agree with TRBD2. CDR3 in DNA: TGTGCCAGTAGTAACCAAGCGGGGGGCACAGATACGCAGTATTTT. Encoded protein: CASSNQAGGTDTQYF.